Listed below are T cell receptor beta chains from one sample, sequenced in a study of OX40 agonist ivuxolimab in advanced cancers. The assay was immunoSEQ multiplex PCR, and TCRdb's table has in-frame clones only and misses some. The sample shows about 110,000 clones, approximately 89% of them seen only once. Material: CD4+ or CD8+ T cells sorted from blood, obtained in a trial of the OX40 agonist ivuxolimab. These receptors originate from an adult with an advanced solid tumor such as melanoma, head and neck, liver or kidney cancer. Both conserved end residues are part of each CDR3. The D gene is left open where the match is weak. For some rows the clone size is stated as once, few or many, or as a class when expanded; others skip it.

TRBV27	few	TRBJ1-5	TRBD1	CASSWTGRSYQPQHF	TGTGCCAGCAGTTGGACAGGGAGGTCATATCAGCCCCAGCATTTT
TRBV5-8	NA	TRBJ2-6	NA	CASSLFTSGANVLTF	TGTGCCAGCAGCTTGTTCACATCTGGGGCCAACGTCCTGACTTTC
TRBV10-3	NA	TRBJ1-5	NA	CAISVGDSNQPQHF	TGTGCCATCAGTGTTGGGGATAGCAATCAGCCCCAGCATTTT
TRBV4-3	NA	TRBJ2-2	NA	CASSQDYGGRETGELFF	TGCGCCAGCAGCCAAGACTATGGGGGCAGGGAGACCGGGGAGCTGTTTTTT
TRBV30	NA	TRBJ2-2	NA	CAWSALSKTGELFF	TGTGCCTGGTCCGCCTTATCGAAGACCGGGGAGCTGTTTTTT
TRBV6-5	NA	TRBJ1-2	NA	CASRPGGGRNYGYTF	TGTGCCAGCAGACCCGGTGGGGGACGGAACTATGGCTACACCTTC
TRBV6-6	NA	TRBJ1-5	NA	CASMGIGHQPQHF	TGTGCCAGCATGGGGATCGGCCATCAGCCCCAGCATTTT
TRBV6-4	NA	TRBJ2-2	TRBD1	CASSEEGARSPNTGELFF	TGTGCCAGCAGTGAAGAGGGGGCTCGCTCCCCGAACACCGGGGAGCTGTTTTTT
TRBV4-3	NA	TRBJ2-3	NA	CASSQGSSGLRTDTQYF	TGCGCCAGCAGCCAAGGAAGCTCAGGACTACGCACAGATACGCAGTATTTT
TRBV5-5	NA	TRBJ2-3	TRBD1	CASSPWGQSTDTQYF	TGTGCCAGCAGCCCCTGGGGACAGAGCACAGATACGCAGTATTTT
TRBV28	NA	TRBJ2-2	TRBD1	CASSSVQGAITGELFF	TGTGCCAGCAGTTCCGTTCAGGGGGCGATCACCGGGGAGCTGTTTTTT
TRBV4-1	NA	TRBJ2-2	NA	CASSRLRLGGTSVGTGELFF	TGCGCCAGCAGCCGGTTGAGGCTTGGAGGGACCTCGGTGGGCACTGGGGAGCTGTTTTTT
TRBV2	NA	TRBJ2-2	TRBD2	CASSEGLAGGTGELFF	TGTGCCAGCAGTGAAGGCCTAGCGGGAGGGACCGGGGAGCTGTTTTTT
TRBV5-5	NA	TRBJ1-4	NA	CASSFRESNEKLFF	TGTGCCAGCAGCTTCCGAGAGTCAAATGAAAAACTGTTTTTT
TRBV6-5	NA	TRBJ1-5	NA	CASRKIHQPQHF	TGTGCCAGCAGAAAGATCCATCAGCCCCAGCATTTT
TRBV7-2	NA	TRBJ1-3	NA	CASSRLGNTIYF	TGTGCCAGCAGCCGTCTTGGAAACACCATATATTTT
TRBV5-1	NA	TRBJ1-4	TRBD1	CASQYGQGTNEKLFF	TGCGCCAGCCAGTATGGACAGGGCACTAATGAAAAACTGTTTTTT
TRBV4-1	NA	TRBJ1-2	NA	CASSQDPGNNYGYTF	TGCGCCAGCAGCCAAGATCCAGGGAATAACTATGGCTACACCTTC
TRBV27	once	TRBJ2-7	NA	CASSFTGVPSTYEQYF	TGTGCCAGCAGTTTTACGGGAGTGCCCTCGACCTACGAGCAGTACTTC
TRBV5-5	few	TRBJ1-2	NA	CASSLPSNPGLRVF	TGTGCCAGCAGTCTGCCTTCTAACCCGGGACTGAGAGTCTTC
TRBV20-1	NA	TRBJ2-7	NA	CSSGPSEQYF	TGCAGTAGCGGACCGAGCGAGCAGTACTTC
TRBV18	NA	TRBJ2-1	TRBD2	CASSRTSGSYNEQFF	TGTGCCAGCTCTCGGACTAGCGGGTCCTACAATGAGCAGTTCTTC
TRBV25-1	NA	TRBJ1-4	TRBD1	CASSETGEYGEKLFF	TGTGCCAGCAGTGAGACAGGGGAGTATGGTGAAAAACTGTTTTTT
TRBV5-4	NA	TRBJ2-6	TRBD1	CASSWDSTAGANVLTF	TGTGCCAGCAGCTGGGACAGTACGGCTGGGGCCAACGTCCTGACTTTC
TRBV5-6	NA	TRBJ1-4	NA	CASSPGPANEKLFF	TGTGCCAGCAGCCCGGGACCGGCTAATGAAAAACTGTTTTTT
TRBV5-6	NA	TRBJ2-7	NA	CASSLRAGSYEQYF	TGTGCCAGCAGCTTGAGGGCAGGATCCTACGAGCAGTACTTC
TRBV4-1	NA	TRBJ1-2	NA	CASSQEAQSRGYTF	TGCGCCAGCAGTCAAGAAGCACAATCACGGGGCTACACCTTC
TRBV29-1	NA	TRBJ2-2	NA	CSVKGVSGELFF	TGCAGCGTCAAGGGTGTGTCCGGGGAGCTGTTTTTT
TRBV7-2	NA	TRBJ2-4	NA	CASSLSSGQGKNIQYF	TGTGCCAGCAGCTTATCTTCGGGGCAGGGCAAAAACATTCAGTACTTC
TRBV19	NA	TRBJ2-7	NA	CASSTGQSYEQYF	TGTGCCAGTAGTACCGGACAGTCCTACGAGCAGTACTTC
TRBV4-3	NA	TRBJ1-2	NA	CASSQEGADSRGYTF	TGCGCCAGCAGCCAAGAGGGGGCAGACTCGAGAGGCTACACCTTC
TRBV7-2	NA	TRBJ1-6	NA	CASSEVLYNSPLHF	TGTGCCAGCAGCGAGGTCCTCTATAATTCACCCCTCCACTTT
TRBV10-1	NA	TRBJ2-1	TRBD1	CASRGQGRGNEQFF	TGCGCCAGCAGGGGACAGGGGAGGGGCAATGAGCAGTTCTTC
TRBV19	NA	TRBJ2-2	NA	CASSSSAGPNANTGELFF	TGTGCCAGTAGTTCTTCAGCCGGTCCCAATGCGAACACCGGGGAGCTGTTTTTT
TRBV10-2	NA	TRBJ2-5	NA	CASSEGFFRSGAETQYF	TGCGCCAGCAGTGAGGGGTTCTTCCGGAGTGGGGCAGAGACCCAGTACTTC
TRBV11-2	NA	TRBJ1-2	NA	CASSFSTRATGGYTF	TGTGCCAGCAGCTTCTCAACCAGGGCTACTGGGGGCTACACCTTC
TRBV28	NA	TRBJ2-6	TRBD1	CASSQTGVSNVLTF	TGTGCCAGCAGCCAGACAGGGGTTTCCAACGTCCTGACTTTC
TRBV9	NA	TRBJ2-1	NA	CASSEAAISYNEQFF	TGTGCCAGCAGCGAGGCGGCGATATCCTACAATGAGCAGTTCTTC
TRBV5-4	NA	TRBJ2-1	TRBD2	CASSLGLAGGIEQFF	TGTGCCAGCAGCTTGGGACTAGCGGGGGGCATTGAGCAGTTCTTC
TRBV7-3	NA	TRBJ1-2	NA	CASSLNGNYGYTF	TGTGCCAGCAGCTTAAACGGCAACTATGGCTACACCTTC
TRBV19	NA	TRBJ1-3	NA	CASSTRSSGNTIYF	TGTGCCAGTAGTACTCGGAGCTCTGGAAACACCATATATTTT
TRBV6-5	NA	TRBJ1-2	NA	CASSSLRSGYTF	TGTGCCAGCAGTTCCCTACGCAGCGGCTACACCTTC
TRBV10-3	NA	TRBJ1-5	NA	CAIQGYNQPQHF	TGTGCCATCCAGGGGTACAATCAGCCCCAGCATTTT
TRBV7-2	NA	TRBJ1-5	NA	CASSPHIRDGINQPQHF	TGTGCCAGCAGTCCCCACATCCGGGACGGAATAAATCAGCCCCAGCATTTT
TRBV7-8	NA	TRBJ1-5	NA	CASSLSSNQPQHF	TGTGCCAGCAGCTTGAGTAGCAATCAGCCCCAGCATTTT
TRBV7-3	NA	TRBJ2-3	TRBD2	CASSSQRTSGTDTQYF	TGTGCCAGCAGCTCTCAACGGACTAGCGGGACAGATACGCAGTATTTT
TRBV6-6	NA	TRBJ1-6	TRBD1	CASSRQGRDNSPLHF	TGTGCCAGCAGCCGACAGGGAAGAGATAATTCACCCCTCCACTTT
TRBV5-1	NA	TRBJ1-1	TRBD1	CASSFTGDTGEAFF	TGCGCCAGCAGCTTTACAGGGGATACCGGAGAAGCTTTCTTT
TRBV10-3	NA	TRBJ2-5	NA	CAISEPRETQYF	TGTGCCATCAGTGAGCCGCGTGAGACCCAGTACTTC
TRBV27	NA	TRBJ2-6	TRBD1	CASSLSSNHRGRRANVLTF	TGTGCCAGCAGTTTATCATCGAATCACAGGGGGCGAAGGGCCAACGTCCTGACTTTC
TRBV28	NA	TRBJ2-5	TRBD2	CASSLATSGRQETQYF	TGTGCCAGCAGTTTAGCGACTAGCGGGAGACAAGAGACCCAGTACTTC
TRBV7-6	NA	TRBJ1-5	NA	CASSLVGEADQPQHF	TGTGCCAGCAGCTTAGTGGGGGAGGCGGATCAGCCCCAGCATTTT
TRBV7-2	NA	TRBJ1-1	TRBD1	CASSLDREDTEAFF	TGTGCCAGCAGCCTGGACAGGGAGGACACTGAAGCTTTCTTT